This T cell receptor beta chain was sequenced during a study of cytomegalovirus exposure and HLA in healthy donors. Study-level background: Around 86 million unique TCRs, all from HLA-typed donors, were included in an early release of the data. Study-wide results and limits: For presence/absence analyses, sequencing depth was assumed to be roughly uniform across donors. A later analysis by the authors found several of the most significant clusters apparently linked to common viral pathogens.

There are a few counts of this clone. Antigen specificity is unknown. The sample has other DNA sequences that encode this CDR3 too. Amplification used 60 Vbeta primers and 13 Jbeta primers. The assay was immunoSEQ multiplex PCR, and TCRdb's table has in-frame clones only and misses some. The data show about 180,000 clones, 72% seen once. The CDR3 contains 13 residues. The V gene end was trimmed by 3 bases and the J gene end by 6 bases; junction bases not matched to a gene: 0. Germline V gives CDR1 SGHTA, CDR2 FQGTGA. The V and J genes are TRBV7-3 and TRBJ2-2; the match to TRBD2 covers 8 bases. The receptor's source is a human donor in good health. Sequencing was performed on PBMCs. The CDR3 here is CASSLGLAGELFF. Here the CDR3 DNA reads TGTGCCAGCAGCTTGGGACTAGCCGGGGAGCTGTTTTTT.